Below, 8 T cell receptor beta chains from the same sample are listed, as sequenced in a study of T cells in Graves' hyperthyroidism and ophthalmopathy. Researchers amplified the TCR beta CDR3 regions from RNA transcripts. The TCR CDR3 was amplified in a first-round RT-PCR using the HTBI primer set. TCRdb redid the calling of the multiplex PCR reads with MiXCR, one entry per CDR3 protein. The table has hundreds of thousands of distinct CDR3 sequences, roughly 16% seen once; the top ten hold roughly 3.3%. The sequenced sample consisted of blood. The receptors come from a middle-aged woman with Graves' ophthalmopathy.

This clonotype has ten or more counts. The V gene is TRBV6-5, the J gene TRBJ1-6; tentative D call: TRBD1 (6 bases). There are 14 residues in the CDR3. Deletions cut 3 bases from V and 9 bases from J, with 12 bases between. Germline-derived CDR1 and CDR2 are MNHEY and SVGAGI. As DNA, the CDR3 is TGTGCCAGCAGTTATGGGGGCGCGGGTTCACCCCTCCACTTT. Its translation: CASSYGGAGSPLHF.

The V gene is TRBV30, the J gene TRBJ2-1; 12 nucleotides agree with TRBD2. CDR1 is GTSNPN and CDR2 is SVGIG in the germline V gene (reference sequence). The J segment lost 0 bases and the V segment lost 1 base, leaving 10 bases of the junction unmatched. The CDR3 runs 19 residues. CDR3 region: CAWSGGGASGGGSYNEQFF. Here the CDR3 DNA reads TGTGCCTGGAGTGGAGGAGGGGCTAGCGGGGGGGGCTCCTACAATGAGCAGTTCTTC.

This clonotype was detected many times. The chain links TRBV7-3 to TRBJ2-6, with 8 bases lining up with TRBD1. Germline V gives CDR1 SGHTA, CDR2 FQGTGA. With V trimmed by 4 bases and J by 2 bases, 4 bases remained unmatched. This CDR3 is built from 16 residues. The CDR3: CASSSTGVAGANVLTF. In DNA, the CDR3 is TGTGCCAGCAGCTCGACAGGGGTAGCTGGGGCCAACGTCCTGACTTTC.

This clonotype was seen ten or more times. The chain is built from TRBV7-8 and TRBJ2-5, with 10 bases identical to TRBD2. Germline V lookup: CDR1 SGHVS, CDR2 FQNEAQ. This CDR3 region has 17 residues. V shed 2 bases and J 4 bases; nucleotides not matched to a gene: 10. The CDR3 reads CASSLFLTRTSGETQYF. The CDR3 nucleotides read TGTGCCAGCAGCTTATTCCTGACACGGACTAGCGGAGAGACCCAGTACTTC.

The rearrangement links TRBV6-1 to TRBJ1-2, with 7 bases identical to TRBD1. This CDR3 contains 14 residues. Germline values: CDR1 MNHNS, CDR2 SASEGT. Trimming cost V 4 bases and J 4 bases; bases outside gene matches: 6. In DNA, the CDR3 is TGTGCCAGCAGTGGAACGGCAGGGGGCTATGGCTACACCTTC. Encoded protein: CASSGTAGGYGYTF.

This clonotype appeared a single time. The V gene is TRBV19, the J gene TRBJ2-1, with TRBD2 matching 13 bases. The length of the CDR3 is 21 residues. Germline V gives CDR1 LNHDA, CDR2 SQIVND (reference sequence). V was clipped by 6 bases and J by 8 bases; unmatched bases: 25. In nucleotides, the CDR3 is TGTGCCAGTAGACCCCAAGCCCCGGGACTAGCGGGAACTCTTTGGGGCGATGAGCAGTTCTTC. As protein: CASRPQAPGLAGTLWGDEQFF. The variable domain in full, with the rest retrieved from reference TRBV19 and TRBJ2-1, is DGGITQSPKYLFRKEGQNVTLSCEQNLNHDAMYWYRQDPGQGLRLIYYSQIVNDFQKGDIAEGYSVSREKKESFPLTVTSAQKNPTAFYLCASRPQAPGLAGTLWGDEQFFGPGTRLTVL.

This clonotype was seen many times. The rearrangement links TRBV20-1 to TRBJ1-1; D gene uncertain. CDR1 is DFQATT and CDR2 is SNEGSKA in the germline V gene (reference sequence). The CDR3 sequence is 13 residues long. V gave up 0 bases and J gave up 3 bases, with 8 bases separating them. CDR3 nucleotides: TGCAGTGCTAGAGATGAAACCTACACTGAAGCTTTCTTT. Translating it yields CSARDETYTEAFF.

This clonotype was counted many times. The chain couples TRBV5-1 to TRBJ2-5; 7 bases align to TRBD1. CDR1 is SGHRS and CDR2 is YFSETQ in the germline V gene. Trimming removed 3 bases from V and 3 bases from J; junction bases left unmatched: 5. The CDR3 has 14 amino acids. The CDR3 bases are TGCGCCAGCAGCTGGATAGGACAGGAAGAGACCCAGTACTTC. It yields the protein CASSWIGQEETQYF.